The table lists the clone carrying this TCR beta chain with a few counts. Its target is not known. This may come from a read error, since a much larger clone is one base off. The CDR3 does not end in the conserved phenylalanine or tryptophan, so this is likely a read error. V trimming: 0 bases; J trimming: 5 bases; junction bases outside the gene matches: 12. The germline V gene encodes CDR1 SGHRS and CDR2 YFSETQ. This CDR3 is built from 18 residues. MiXCR, applied by TCRdb to the 5' RACE reads, yields one record per CDR3 protein. The repertoire holds around 94,000 distinct CDR3 sequences, more than 8.5% seen once, with under 35% in the top ten. This entry comes from a study of CD8 T cells in ankylosing spondylitis. Study-wide results and caveats: Among TCR beta sequences, a motif of several highly homologous variants appeared characteristic of ankylosing spondylitis blood. The disease-linked clones had a CD8+ phenotype and low blood frequencies.

This receptor was obtained from a male donor with ankylosing spondylitis. The material sequenced was blood, either unsorted or a sorted T cell fraction (not recorded which). The chain joins TRBV5-1 to TRBJ2-1; the match to TRBD2 covers 9 bases. The CDR3 here is CASSLGSSGMKPDNEQFC. The CDR3, as DNA: TGCGCCAGCAGCTTGGGATCTAGCGGGATGAAACCCGACAATGAGCAGTTCTGC.